The rows below give T cell receptor beta chains drawn from one sample of a study of T-cell reconstitution after alpha-beta-depleted transplantation in children. TCRdb used MiXCR to reprocess the PCR reads, holding one entry per CDR3 protein. In the table there are 100,000 to 120,000 distinct CDR3 sequences, approximately 10% of which are singletons. The input for sequencing was PBMCs from the stem cell graft donor, taken from the stem cell graft. Receptors were obtained from a human donor who donated a stem cell graft to a child with acute lymphoblastic leukemia. CDR3s include the opening cysteine and the closing phenylalanine or tryptophan. D genes are given only for firm matches. Clone size is given for some rows only: seen once, a few or many times, or a class if the clone is expanded.

J	D	V	size	CDR3	DNA
TRBJ1-2	NA	TRBV5-8	many	CASSSRQTYNYGYTF	TGTGCCAGCAGCTCTCGACAGACTTATAACTATGGCTACACCTTC
TRBJ2-3	NA	TRBV20-1	many	CSAREDGTDTQYF	TGCAGTGCTAGAGAGGACGGGACAGATACGCAGTATTTT
TRBJ1-1	NA	TRBV12-3/TRBV12-4	many	CASSSSSGGFYTEAFF	TGTGCCAGCAGTTCCAGTTCAGGAGGATTTTACACTGAAGCTTTCTTT
TRBJ1-6	NA	TRBV7-9	many	CASSLGGTLGSPLHF	TGTGCCAGCAGCTTAGGTGGGACTTTGGGTTCACCCCTCCACTTT
TRBJ1-1	TRBD1	TRBV27	many	CASRLQGARTEAFF	TGTGCCAGCAGATTACAGGGGGCGCGAACTGAAGCTTTCTTT
TRBJ1-2	NA	TRBV3-1	many	CASSPGSSTYGYTF	TGTGCCAGCAGCCCAGGGTCCAGCACCTATGGCTACACCTTC
TRBJ2-4	TRBD1	TRBV12-3/TRBV12-4	NA	CASSKTGGGSKNIQYF	TGTGCCAGCAGCAAGACAGGGGGCGGGTCCAAAAACATTCAGTACTTC
TRBJ2-3	NA	TRBV14	many	CASSQGLTGIWTDTQYF	TGTGCCAGCAGCCAAGGGCTAACAGGGATTTGGACAGATACGCAGTATTTT
TRBJ2-1	TRBD1	TRBV20-1	many	CSASSRGLVNEQFF	TGCAGTGCTAGCAGCAGGGGGCTAGTGAATGAGCAGTTCTTC
TRBJ2-1	NA	TRBV5-6	many	CASTQPGPPGHEQFF	TGTGCCAGCACACAACCGGGTCCCCCGGGACATGAGCAGTTCTTC
TRBJ1-6	NA	TRBV20-1	many	CSARSSYNSPLHF	TGCAGTGCTAGGAGCTCCTATAATTCACCCCTCCACTTT
TRBJ1-6	NA	TRBV12-3/TRBV12-4	few	CASSLGADNSPLHF	TGTGCCAGCAGTCTCGGGGCAGATAATTCACCCCTCCACTTT
TRBJ2-2	TRBD2	TRBV28	many	CATIAGYTGELFF	TGTGCCACAATAGCGGGGTACACCGGGGAGCTGTTTTTT